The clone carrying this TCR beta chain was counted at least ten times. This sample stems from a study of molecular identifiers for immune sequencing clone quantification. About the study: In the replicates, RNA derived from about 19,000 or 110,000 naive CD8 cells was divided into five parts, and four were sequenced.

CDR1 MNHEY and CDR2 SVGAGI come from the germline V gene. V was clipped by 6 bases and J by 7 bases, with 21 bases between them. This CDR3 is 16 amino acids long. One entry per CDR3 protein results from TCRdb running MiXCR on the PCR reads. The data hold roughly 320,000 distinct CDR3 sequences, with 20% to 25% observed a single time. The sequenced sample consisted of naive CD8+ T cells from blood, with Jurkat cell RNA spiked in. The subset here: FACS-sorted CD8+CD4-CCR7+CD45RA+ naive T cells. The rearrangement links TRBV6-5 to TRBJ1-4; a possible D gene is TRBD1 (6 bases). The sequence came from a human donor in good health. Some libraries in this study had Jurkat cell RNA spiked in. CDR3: CASSKLRIQGIEKLFF. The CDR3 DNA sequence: TGTGCCAGCAGCAAACTACGTATACAGGGCATTGAAAAACTGTTTTTT.